The entry that follows covers one T cell receptor beta chain sequence. Antigen specificity is unknown. This sample is drawn from a study of Tregs in tolerant kidney transplant recipients. Measured with immunoSEQ multiplex PCR; TCRdb has only the in-frame clones, and not every one. Found here are about 66,000 clones, roughly 92% of them singletons; the top ten hold approximately 9.9%. With 3 bases removed from V and 7 bases from J, the gap between germline ends came to 5 bases. CDR1 SGDLS and CDR2 YYNGEE come from the germline V gene. The CDR3 extends over 11 amino acids. Findings of the study overall: Validation in larger populations is needed because few patients were studied.

V usage is TRBV9 and J usage is TRBJ2-1; D call uncertain. This clonotype was sampled from a human donor who received a combined kidney and bone marrow transplant. Sample: CD8+ T cells from blood, taken before the transplant. The CDR3 DNA reads as TGTGCCAGCAGCGATCTGAATGAGCAGTTCTTC. Its translation is CASSDLNEQFF.